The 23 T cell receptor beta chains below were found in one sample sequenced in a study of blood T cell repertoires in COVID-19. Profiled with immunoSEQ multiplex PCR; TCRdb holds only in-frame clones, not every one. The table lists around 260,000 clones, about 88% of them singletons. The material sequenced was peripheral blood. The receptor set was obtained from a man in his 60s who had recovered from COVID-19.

The chain's CDR3 is CASTVGASGNTIYF. CDR3 DNA sequence: TGTGCCAGTACGGTGGGGGCGTCCGGAAACACCATATATTTT. This chain uses TRBV19 with TRBJ1-3; maybe TRBD1 (6 bases). The CDR3 spans 14 residues. Germline CDR1 LNHDA, CDR2 SQIVND (reference sequence). With 7 bases removed from V and 4 bases from J, the gap between germline ends came to 14 bases.

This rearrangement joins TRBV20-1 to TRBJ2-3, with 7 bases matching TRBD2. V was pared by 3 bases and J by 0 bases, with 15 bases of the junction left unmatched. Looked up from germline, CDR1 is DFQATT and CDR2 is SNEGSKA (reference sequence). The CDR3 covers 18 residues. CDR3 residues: CSASDPGSAGDSTDTQYF. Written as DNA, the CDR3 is TGCAGTGCTAGTGACCCCGGGTCCGCGGGGGATAGCACAGATACGCAGTATTTT.

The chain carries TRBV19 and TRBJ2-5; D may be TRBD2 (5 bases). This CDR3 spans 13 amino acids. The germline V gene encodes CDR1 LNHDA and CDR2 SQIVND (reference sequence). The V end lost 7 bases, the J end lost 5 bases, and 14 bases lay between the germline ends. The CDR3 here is CASTPRGSETQYF. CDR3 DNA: TGTGCCAGTACCCCCCGGGGATCTGAGACCCAGTACTTC.

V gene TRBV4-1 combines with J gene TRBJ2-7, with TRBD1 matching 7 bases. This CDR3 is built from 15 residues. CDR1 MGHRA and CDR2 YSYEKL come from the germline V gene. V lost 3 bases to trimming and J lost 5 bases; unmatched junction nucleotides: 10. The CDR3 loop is CASSHADRDSNEQYF. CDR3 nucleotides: TGCGCCAGCAGCCACGCCGACCGGGACAGTAACGAGCAGTACTTC.

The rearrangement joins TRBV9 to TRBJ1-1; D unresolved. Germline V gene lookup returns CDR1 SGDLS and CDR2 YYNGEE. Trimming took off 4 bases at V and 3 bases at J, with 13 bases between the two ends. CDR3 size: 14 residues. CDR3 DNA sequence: TGTGCCAGCAGCCCCTTCCTAGGTGACACTGAAGCTTTCTTT. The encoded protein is CASSPFLGDTEAFF.

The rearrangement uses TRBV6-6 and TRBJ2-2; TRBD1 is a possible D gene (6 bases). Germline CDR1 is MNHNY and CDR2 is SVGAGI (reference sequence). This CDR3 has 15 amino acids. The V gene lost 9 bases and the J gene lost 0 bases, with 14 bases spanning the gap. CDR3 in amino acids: CASRQDNSNTGELFF. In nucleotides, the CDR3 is TGTGCCAGTAGACAGGACAACTCGAACACCGGGGAGCTGTTTTTT.

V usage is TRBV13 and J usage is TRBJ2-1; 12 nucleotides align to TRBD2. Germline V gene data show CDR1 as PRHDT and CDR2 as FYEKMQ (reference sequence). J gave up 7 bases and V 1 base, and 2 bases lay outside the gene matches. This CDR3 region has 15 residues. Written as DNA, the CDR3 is TGTGCCAGCAGCTTAGCTAGCGGGGGGGCAAATGAGCAGTTCTTC. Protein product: CASSLASGGANEQFF.

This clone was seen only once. CDR3 in DNA: TGTGCCAGCAAAGGGACACCGAGCTCCTACGAGCAGTACTTC. It codes for CASKGTPSSYEQYF. The rearrangement uses TRBV2 and TRBJ2-7; maybe TRBD1 (6 bases). Trimming took off 7 bases at V and 0 bases at J, with 13 bases between the two ends. Germline assignment: CDR1 SNHLY and CDR2 FYNNEI. The CDR3 covers 14 residues. Complete variable domain (other parts from reference TRBV2 and TRBJ2-7): EPEVTQTPSHQVTQMGQEVILRCVPISNHLYFYWYRQILGQKVEFLVSFYNNEISEKSEIFDDQFSVERPDGSNFTLKIRSTKLEDSAMYFCASKGTPSSYEQYFGPGTRLTVT.

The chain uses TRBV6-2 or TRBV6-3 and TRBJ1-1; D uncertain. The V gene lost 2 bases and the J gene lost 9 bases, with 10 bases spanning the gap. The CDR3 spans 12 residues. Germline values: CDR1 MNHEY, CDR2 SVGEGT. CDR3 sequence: CASSYGGRKAFF. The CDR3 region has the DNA TGTGCCAGCAGTTACGGAGGGCGTAAAGCTTTCTTT.

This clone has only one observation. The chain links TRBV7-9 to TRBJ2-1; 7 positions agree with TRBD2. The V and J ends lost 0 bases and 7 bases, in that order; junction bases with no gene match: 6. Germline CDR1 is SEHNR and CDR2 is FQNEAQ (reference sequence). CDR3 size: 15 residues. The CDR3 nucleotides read TGTGCCAGCAGCTTAGCGTCGGGGGGAATTAATGAGCAGTTCTTC. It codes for CASSLASGGINEQFF. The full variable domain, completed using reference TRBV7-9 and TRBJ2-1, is DTGVSQNPRHKITKRGQNVTFRCDPISEHNRLYWYRQTLGQGPEFLTYFQNEAQLEKSRLLSDRFSAERPKGSFSTLEIQRTEQGDSAMYLCASSLASGGINEQFFGPGTRLTVL.

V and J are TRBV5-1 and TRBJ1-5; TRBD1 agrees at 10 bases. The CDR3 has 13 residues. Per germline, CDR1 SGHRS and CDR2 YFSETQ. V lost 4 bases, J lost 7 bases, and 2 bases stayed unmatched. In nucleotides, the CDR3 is TGCGCCAGCAGCCGGGACAGGGGCCAGCCCCAGCATTTT. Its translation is CASSRDRGQPQHF.

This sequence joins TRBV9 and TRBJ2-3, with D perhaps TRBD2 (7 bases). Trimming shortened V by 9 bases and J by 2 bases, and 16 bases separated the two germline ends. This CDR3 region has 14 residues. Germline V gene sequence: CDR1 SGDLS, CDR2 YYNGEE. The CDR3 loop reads CATAVGGATDTQYF. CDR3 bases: TGTGCCACAGCAGTAGGGGGGGCCACAGATACGCAGTATTTT.

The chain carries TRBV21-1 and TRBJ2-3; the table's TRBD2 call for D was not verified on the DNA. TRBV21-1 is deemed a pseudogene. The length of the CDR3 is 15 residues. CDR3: CASSKARGSADTQYF. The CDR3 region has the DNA TGTGCCAGCAGCAAAGCGCGGGGGAGCGCAGATACGCAGTATTTT.

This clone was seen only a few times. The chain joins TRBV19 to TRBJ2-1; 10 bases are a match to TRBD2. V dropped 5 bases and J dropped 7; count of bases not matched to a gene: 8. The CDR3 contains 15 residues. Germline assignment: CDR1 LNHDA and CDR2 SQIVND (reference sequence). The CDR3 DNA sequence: TGTGCCAGTAGTCCTCAGCGGGGGGGGTTGAATGAGCAGTTCTTC. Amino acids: CASSPQRGGLNEQFF.

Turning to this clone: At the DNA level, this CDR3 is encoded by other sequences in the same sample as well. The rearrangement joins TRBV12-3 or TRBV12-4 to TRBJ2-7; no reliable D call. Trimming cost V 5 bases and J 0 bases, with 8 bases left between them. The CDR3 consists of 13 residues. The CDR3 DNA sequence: TGTGCCAGCAGTCCAAGGAGCTCCTACGAGCAGTACTTC. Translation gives CASSPRSSYEQYF.

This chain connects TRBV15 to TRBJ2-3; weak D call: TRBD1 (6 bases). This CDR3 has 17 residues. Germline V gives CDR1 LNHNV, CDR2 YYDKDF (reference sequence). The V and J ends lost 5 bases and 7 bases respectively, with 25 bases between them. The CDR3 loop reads CATSEEGEGRPLHTQYF. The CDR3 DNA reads TGTGCCACCAGCGAAGAGGGGGAAGGACGGCCACTTCATACGCAGTATTTT.

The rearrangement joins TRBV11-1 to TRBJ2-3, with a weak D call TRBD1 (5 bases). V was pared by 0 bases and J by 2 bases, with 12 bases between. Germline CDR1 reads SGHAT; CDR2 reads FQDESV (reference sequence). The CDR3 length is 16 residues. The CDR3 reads CASSLAKTRDTDTQYF. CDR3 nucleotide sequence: TGTGCCAGCAGCTTAGCCAAAACCAGGGACACAGATACGCAGTATTTT.

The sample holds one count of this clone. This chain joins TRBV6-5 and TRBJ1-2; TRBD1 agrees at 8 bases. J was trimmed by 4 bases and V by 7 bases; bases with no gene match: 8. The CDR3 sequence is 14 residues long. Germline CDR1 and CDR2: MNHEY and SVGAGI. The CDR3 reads CASTPDRVSYGYTF. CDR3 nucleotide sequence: TGTGCCAGCACCCCGGACAGGGTGAGCTATGGCTACACCTTC.

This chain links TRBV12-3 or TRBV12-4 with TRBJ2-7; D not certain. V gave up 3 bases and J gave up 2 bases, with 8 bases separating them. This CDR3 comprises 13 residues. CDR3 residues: CASSFVRTYEQYF. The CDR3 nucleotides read TGTGCCAGCAGTTTTGTCAGGACCTACGAGCAGTACTTC.

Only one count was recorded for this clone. CDR3 sequence reads: CASSASSGDRYNEQFF. For the CDR3, the DNA is TGTGCCAGCAGTGCCTCCTCAGGGGACCGCTACAATGAGCAGTTCTTC. This chain connects TRBV27 to TRBJ2-1, with a weak D call TRBD1 (6 bases). Looked up from germline, CDR1 is MNHEY and CDR2 is SMNVEV (reference sequence). Trimming stripped 5 bases from V and 3 bases from J, with 17 bases between. This CDR3 is 16 amino acids long.

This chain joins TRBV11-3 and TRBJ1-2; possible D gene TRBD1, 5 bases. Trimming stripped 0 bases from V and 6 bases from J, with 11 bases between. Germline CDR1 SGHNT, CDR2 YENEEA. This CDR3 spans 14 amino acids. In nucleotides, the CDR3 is TGTGCCAGCAGCTTAGACCCAGGGAACGATGGCTACACCTTC. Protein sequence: CASSLDPGNDGYTF.

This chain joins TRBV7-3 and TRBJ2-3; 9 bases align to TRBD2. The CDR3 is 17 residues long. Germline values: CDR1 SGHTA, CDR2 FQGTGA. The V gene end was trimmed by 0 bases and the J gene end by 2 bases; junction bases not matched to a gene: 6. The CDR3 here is CASSLTVSSGDTDTQYF. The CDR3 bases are TGTGCCAGCAGCTTAACTGTCTCTAGCGGGGACACAGATACGCAGTATTTT. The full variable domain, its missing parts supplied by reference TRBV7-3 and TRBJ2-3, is GAGVSQTPSNKVTEKGKYVELRCDPISGHTALYWYRQSLGQGPEFLIYFQGTGAADDSGLPNDRFFAVRPEGSVSTLKIQRTERGDSAVYLCASSLTVSSGDTDTQYFGPGTRLTVL.

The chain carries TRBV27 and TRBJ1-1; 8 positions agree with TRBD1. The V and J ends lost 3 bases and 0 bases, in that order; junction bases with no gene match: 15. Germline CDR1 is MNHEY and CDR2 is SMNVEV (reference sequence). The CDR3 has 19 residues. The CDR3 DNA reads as TGTGCCAGCAGTTTGGCCGTACAGGGGGGCCACCCCTTGAACACTGAAGCTTTCTTT. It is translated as CASSLAVQGGHPLNTEAFF.